The rows below give T cell receptor beta chains drawn from one sample of a study of T cells in Graves' hyperthyroidism and ophthalmopathy. MiXCR, run by TCRdb on the multiplex PCR reads, gives a single entry per CDR3 protein. The sample contains some 570,000 distinct CDR3 sequences, more than 15% of which appear only once. What was sequenced was blood. Receptor source: a woman in her late teens or twenties with Graves' ophthalmopathy. CDR3s include the opening cysteine and the closing phenylalanine or tryptophan. A D gene is named only where the DNA matches it firmly. Some rows have no size entry. The others give once, few or many, or a class for an expanded clone.

>TRBD1|TRBV7-8|TRBJ2-7|many
CASSLEWDSGYEQYF
TGTGCCAGCAGCTTAGAATGGGACAGTGGGTACGAGCAGTACTTC
>NA|TRBV20-1|TRBJ2-1|few
CSASQEGEQFF
TGCAGTGCTAGCCAAGAGGGTGAGCAGTTCTTC
>NA|TRBV6-2/TRBV6-3|TRBJ2-5|few
CASSYWRSAEETQYF
TGTGCCAGCAGTTACTGGAGGTCGGCGGAAGAGACCCAGTACTTC
>NA|TRBV10-3|TRBJ2-5|few
CAIGGTGQSILYF
TGTGCCATCGGGGGGACGGGACAGTCGATACTGTACTTC
>TRBD2|TRBV11-1|TRBJ2-1|many
CASSLAAGGPRVNEQFF
TGTGCCAGCAGCTTAGCAGCGGGGGGGCCGCGAGTCAATGAGCAGTTCTTC
>NA|TRBV6-5|TRBJ1-2|NA
CASSYSGGGPYGYTF
TGTGCCAGCAGTTACTCTGGTGGGGGCCCCTATGGCTACACCTTC
>TRBD1|TRBV4-3|TRBJ2-2|NA
CASSQEKSRQGGTGELFF
TGCGCCAGCAGCCAAGAAAAGAGCCGACAGGGTGGCACCGGGGAGCTGTTTTTT
>NA|TRBV5-4|TRBJ2-5|few
CASSLLQVQETQYF
TGTGCCAGCAGCTTGCTGCAGGTCCAAGAGACCCAGTACTTC
>TRBD1|TRBV5-1|TRBJ2-7|few
CASSWAETGIEQYF
TGCGCCAGCAGCTGGGCGGAGACAGGGATCGAGCAGTACTTC
>TRBD1|TRBV14|TRBJ2-7|NA
CASSQVEQGTYEQYF
TGTGCCAGCAGCCAGGTGGAACAGGGGACCTACGAGCAGTACTTC